This TCR beta chain was observed in a study of cytomegalovirus exposure and HLA in healthy donors. Findings of the study overall: Some V segments could not be told apart, so they were left out, TRBV6-2 and TRBV6-3 among them. Productive status was seen about 87% or about 30% of the time for most TCR beta V segments in an earlier analysis.

The PCR employed 60 Vbeta primers together with 13 Jbeta primers. Assay used: immunoSEQ multiplex PCR; TCRdb lists only in-frame clones, some missing. Here the sample spans fewer than 200,000 clones, around 68% being singletons. As concerns this clone: Antigen specificity is unknown.

Germline V gene lookup returns CDR1 MNHNY and CDR2 SVGAGI (reference sequence). This CDR3 has 13 residues. V was shortened by 3 bases and J by 4 bases, with 10 bases between the two germline ends. The clonotype comes from a man in his fifties in good health and CMV-seronegative. The V call is TRBV6-6, the J call TRBJ2-7; possibly TRBD1 for D (5 bases). The sequencing sample was made of PBMCs. This chain's CDR3 is CASSYDRRYEQYF. As DNA, the CDR3 is TGTGCCAGCAGTTATGACAGACGATACGAGCAGTACTTC.